The rows below give T cell receptor beta chains drawn from one sample of a study of regulatory T cells in long-lasting Graves disease. TCRdb called the multiplex PCR reads again in MiXCR, with one record for every CDR3 protein. Counted here are around 400,000 distinct CDR3 sequences, around a fifth occurring once; the ten biggest clones make up roughly an eighth. This sample comprised peripheral blood mononuclear cells (PBMCs), obtained when the disease was refractory, from a patient treated with antithyroid drugs. The receptors come from a female donor with Graves disease. The CDR3 runs from the conserved cysteine through the conserved F or W. Fields, in order: J gene, clone size, V gene, D gene, CDR3 protein, CDR3 DNA. A D gene is named only where the DNA matches it firmly. The size field is filled for only some rows; it gives once, few, many or a size class.

j_call: TRBJ1-6
clone_size: many
v_call: TRBV6-1
d_call: NA
cdr3_aa: CASSAVGGFKSPLHF
cdr3_nt: TGTGCCAGCAGTGCTGTGGGGGGTTTTAAATCACCCCTCCACTTT

j_call: TRBJ2-7
clone_size: many
v_call: TRBV12-3/TRBV12-4
d_call: TRBD1
cdr3_aa: CASSTSGTGTYEQYF
cdr3_nt: TGTGCCAGCAGTACATCCGGGACAGGGACCTACGAGCAGTACTTC

j_call: TRBJ1-2
clone_size: NA
v_call: TRBV4-1
d_call: NA
cdr3_aa: CASSQSTVHGYTF
cdr3_nt: TGCGCCAGCAGCCAGTCGACAGTCCATGGCTACACCTTC

j_call: TRBJ2-2
clone_size: NA
v_call: TRBV6-1
d_call: TRBD1
cdr3_aa: CAARRTGDTGELFF
cdr3_nt: TGTGCCGCCAGGAGGACAGGAGACACCGGGGAGCTGTTTTTT

j_call: TRBJ2-7
clone_size: NA
v_call: TRBV28
d_call: NA
cdr3_aa: CASTGVTYEQYF
cdr3_nt: TGTGCCAGCACGGGAGTAACCTACGAGCAGTACTTC

j_call: TRBJ2-7
clone_size: few
v_call: TRBV29-1
d_call: NA
cdr3_aa: CSVEDFVSYEQYF
cdr3_nt: TGCAGCGTTGAAGATTTTGTCTCCTACGAGCAGTACTTC

j_call: TRBJ2-7
clone_size: many
v_call: TRBV12-3/TRBV12-4
d_call: TRBD2
cdr3_aa: CASSSTSGNYEQYF
cdr3_nt: TGTGCCAGCAGTTCTACTAGCGGGAACTACGAGCAGTACTTC

j_call: TRBJ2-7
clone_size: many
v_call: TRBV12-3/TRBV12-4
d_call: NA
cdr3_aa: CASSLEQRASYEQYF
cdr3_nt: TGTGCCAGCAGTTTAGAACAGCGAGCCTCCTACGAGCAGTACTTC

j_call: TRBJ2-7
clone_size: many
v_call: TRBV11-1
d_call: TRBD1
cdr3_aa: CASSPSGTAYEQYF
cdr3_nt: TGTGCCAGCAGCCCTAGTGGGACAGCCTACGAGCAGTACTTC

j_call: TRBJ2-7
clone_size: many
v_call: TRBV7-3
d_call: TRBD2
cdr3_aa: CASSPSGSSDEQYF
cdr3_nt: TGTGCCAGCAGCCCTAGCGGGAGTTCCGACGAGCAGTACTTC

j_call: TRBJ2-5
clone_size: few
v_call: TRBV6-1
d_call: TRBD2
cdr3_aa: CASSPLAGSSQETQYF
cdr3_nt: TGTGCCAGCAGCCCACTAGCGGGAAGCTCCCAAGAGACCCAGTACTTC

j_call: TRBJ1-2
clone_size: NA
v_call: TRBV3-1
d_call: NA
cdr3_aa: CASSQDRQVTNYGYTF
cdr3_nt: TGTGCCAGCAGCCAAGATCGACAGGTCACTAACTATGGCTACACCTTC

j_call: TRBJ2-7
clone_size: few
v_call: TRBV27
d_call: NA
cdr3_aa: CASSLGTAWEQYF
cdr3_nt: TGTGCCAGCAGTTTAGGTACCGCCTGGGAGCAGTACTTC

j_call: TRBJ2-5
clone_size: many
v_call: TRBV14
d_call: TRBD1
cdr3_aa: CASSRNRDRQETQYF
cdr3_nt: TGTGCCAGCAGCCGCAACCGGGACAGGCAAGAGACCCAGTACTTC

j_call: TRBJ1-2
clone_size: NA
v_call: TRBV30
d_call: NA
cdr3_aa: CAWSLRSCGYTF
cdr3_nt: TGTGCCTGGAGTCTGAGAAGCTGTGGCTACACCTTC

j_call: TRBJ1-1
clone_size: many
v_call: TRBV28
d_call: NA
cdr3_aa: CASRQGFTNTEAFF
cdr3_nt: TGTGCCAGCAGACAGGGCTTCACGAACACTGAAGCTTTCTTT

j_call: TRBJ1-3
clone_size: NA
v_call: TRBV20-1
d_call: NA
cdr3_aa: CSASVGSSGNTIYF
cdr3_nt: TGCAGTGCTAGTGTAGGGAGCTCTGGAAACACCATATATTTT

j_call: TRBJ2-7
clone_size: many
v_call: TRBV27
d_call: TRBD2
cdr3_aa: CASRLTSGRSYEQYF
cdr3_nt: TGTGCCAGCAGACTCACTAGCGGGAGATCGTACGAGCAGTACTTC

j_call: TRBJ2-2
clone_size: NA
v_call: TRBV20-1
d_call: NA
cdr3_aa: CSARAGGGSAGELFF
cdr3_nt: TGCAGTGCTAGAGCTGGGGGCGGGAGCGCCGGGGAGCTGTTTTTT

j_call: TRBJ2-1
clone_size: NA
v_call: TRBV15
d_call: TRBD2
cdr3_aa: CATSRVRTSGSGYNEQFF
cdr3_nt: TGTGCCACCAGCAGAGTCCGGACTAGCGGGAGTGGTTACAATGAGCAGTTCTTC

j_call: TRBJ1-4
clone_size: many
v_call: TRBV12-3/TRBV12-4
d_call: NA
cdr3_aa: CASSQLRRTNEKLFF
cdr3_nt: TGTGCCAGCAGTCAACTCAGGAGAACTAATGAAAAACTGTTTTTT

j_call: TRBJ1-4
clone_size: many
v_call: TRBV10-3
d_call: NA
cdr3_aa: CAISVRQNEKLFF
cdr3_nt: TGTGCCATCAGTGTGCGTCAGAATGAAAAACTGTTTTTT

j_call: TRBJ2-7
clone_size: many
v_call: TRBV28
d_call: TRBD2
cdr3_aa: CASSARLARGSYEQYF
cdr3_nt: TGTGCCAGCAGTGCGCGACTAGCACGAGGGTCTTACGAGCAGTACTTC

j_call: TRBJ2-2
clone_size: NA
v_call: TRBV5-1
d_call: NA
cdr3_aa: CASTPGELFF
cdr3_nt: TGCGCCAGCACCCCCGGGGAGCTGTTTTTT

j_call: TRBJ2-7
clone_size: NA
v_call: TRBV19
d_call: TRBD1
cdr3_aa: CASDAGTGVNEQYF
cdr3_nt: TGTGCCAGTGACGCCGGGACAGGGGTAAACGAGCAGTACTTC

j_call: TRBJ1-2
clone_size: NA
v_call: TRBV30
d_call: NA
cdr3_aa: CAWSPLPGYTF
cdr3_nt: TGTGCCTGGAGTCCCTTACCGGGCTACACCTTC

j_call: TRBJ1-6
clone_size: many
v_call: TRBV12-3/TRBV12-4
d_call: NA
cdr3_aa: CASKTEGSYNSPLHF
cdr3_nt: TGTGCCAGCAAAACTGAGGGCTCATATAATTCACCCCTCCACTTT

j_call: TRBJ2-7
clone_size: NA
v_call: TRBV18
d_call: TRBD2
cdr3_aa: CASSPPRTSGYEQYF
cdr3_nt: TGTGCCAGCTCACCACCGAGGACTAGCGGTTACGAGCAGTACTTC

j_call: TRBJ2-7
clone_size: many
v_call: TRBV12-3/TRBV12-4
d_call: NA
cdr3_aa: CASSSTRRKIEQYF
cdr3_nt: TGTGCCAGCAGTTCCACCCGAAGGAAAATCGAGCAGTACTTC

j_call: TRBJ2-7
clone_size: few
v_call: TRBV15
d_call: TRBD2
cdr3_aa: CATSRDSGRSIYEQYF
cdr3_nt: TGTGCCACCAGCAGAGATAGCGGGAGGTCTATTTACGAGCAGTACTTC

j_call: TRBJ2-7
clone_size: many
v_call: TRBV19
d_call: NA
cdr3_aa: CASTDRSYEQYF
cdr3_nt: TGTGCCTCGACAGATCGATCCTACGAGCAGTACTTC

j_call: TRBJ2-7
clone_size: few
v_call: TRBV5-1
d_call: TRBD2
cdr3_aa: CASSLTPSGASYEQYF
cdr3_nt: TGCGCCAGCAGCTTGACCCCTAGCGGGGCCTCCTACGAGCAGTACTTC

j_call: TRBJ2-3
clone_size: few
v_call: TRBV12-3/TRBV12-4
d_call: TRBD2
cdr3_aa: CASSRGTSGSRSTDTQYF
cdr3_nt: TGTGCCAGCAGTCGCGGGACTAGCGGGAGCCGTAGCACAGATACGCAGTATTTT

j_call: TRBJ2-5
clone_size: NA
v_call: TRBV20-1
d_call: NA
cdr3_aa: CSADLQETQYF
cdr3_nt: TGCAGTGCTGACCTTCAAGAGACCCAGTACTTC

j_call: TRBJ2-5
clone_size: many
v_call: TRBV7-9
d_call: NA
cdr3_aa: CASRGPLTSQETQYF
cdr3_nt: TGTGCCAGCAGAGGTCCCTTGACTTCCCAAGAGACCCAGTACTTC

j_call: TRBJ1-1
clone_size: many
v_call: TRBV28
d_call: NA
cdr3_aa: CASSDLRGAEAFF
cdr3_nt: TGTGCCAGCAGCGACCTGAGGGGTGCTGAAGCTTTCTTT

j_call: TRBJ2-2
clone_size: few
v_call: TRBV7-3
d_call: TRBD2
cdr3_aa: CASSPRAGGTAGELFF
cdr3_nt: TGTGCCAGCAGCCCCAGAGCGGGAGGGACGGCCGGGGAGCTGTTTTTT

j_call: TRBJ2-6
clone_size: NA
v_call: TRBV7-3
d_call: NA
cdr3_aa: CASSPGDGANVLTF
cdr3_nt: TGTGCCAGCAGCCCGGGCGATGGGGCCAACGTCCTGACTTTC

j_call: TRBJ1-5
clone_size: many
v_call: TRBV28
d_call: NA
cdr3_aa: CASNEKGQPQHF
cdr3_nt: TGTGCCAGCAACGAAAAGGGCCAGCCCCAGCATTTT

j_call: TRBJ1-1
clone_size: few
v_call: TRBV27
d_call: NA
cdr3_aa: CASSVIGGNTEAFF
cdr3_nt: TGTGCCAGCAGCGTAATTGGGGGGAACACTGAAGCTTTCTTT

j_call: TRBJ1-4
clone_size: few
v_call: TRBV14
d_call: NA
cdr3_aa: CASSQAWQPTTNEKLFF
cdr3_nt: TGTGCCAGCAGCCAGGCGTGGCAGCCAACAACTAATGAAAAACTGTTTTTT

j_call: TRBJ1-4
clone_size: many
v_call: TRBV5-1
d_call: NA
cdr3_aa: CASSLDPREKLFF
cdr3_nt: TGCGCCAGCAGCTTGGATCCAAGAGAAAAACTGTTTTTT

j_call: TRBJ2-5
clone_size: many
v_call: TRBV28
d_call: NA
cdr3_aa: CASSLKPDSQTQYF
cdr3_nt: TGTGCCAGCAGTTTGAAGCCAGACAGTCAGACCCAGTACTTC

j_call: TRBJ1-5
clone_size: many
v_call: TRBV28
d_call: NA
cdr3_aa: CASNAVRQPQHF
cdr3_nt: TGTGCCAGCAACGCGGTTAGGCAGCCCCAGCATTTT

j_call: TRBJ2-7
clone_size: many
v_call: TRBV7-2
d_call: NA
cdr3_aa: CASSQWTSSYEQYF
cdr3_nt: TGTGCCAGCAGCCAGTGGACGAGCTCCTACGAGCAGTACTTC

j_call: TRBJ2-7
clone_size: many
v_call: TRBV6-1
d_call: TRBD2
cdr3_aa: CASSVTSGSSHEQYF
cdr3_nt: TGTGCCAGCAGTGTCACTAGCGGGAGTTCCCACGAGCAGTACTTC

j_call: TRBJ2-7
clone_size: few
v_call: TRBV7-8
d_call: NA
cdr3_aa: CASSPYRAITYEQYF
cdr3_nt: TGTGCCAGCAGCCCGTACAGGGCCATAACCTACGAGCAGTACTTC

j_call: TRBJ1-2
clone_size: few
v_call: TRBV4-2
d_call: NA
cdr3_aa: CASSPHKDSYYTF
cdr3_nt: TGTGCCAGCAGCCCCCATAAAGACAGCTACTACACCTTC

j_call: TRBJ1-5
clone_size: many
v_call: TRBV3-1
d_call: NA
cdr3_aa: CASSQAGDQPQHF
cdr3_nt: TGTGCCAGCAGCCAAGCAGGCGATCAGCCCCAGCATTTT

j_call: TRBJ2-3
clone_size: NA
v_call: TRBV2
d_call: NA
cdr3_aa: CANSITSDLQYF
cdr3_nt: TGTGCCAATTCCATAACAAGCGACCTGCAGTATTTT

j_call: TRBJ2-1
clone_size: NA
v_call: TRBV7-9
d_call: NA
cdr3_aa: CASSFEYNEQFF
cdr3_nt: TGTGCCAGCAGCTTTGAGTACAATGAGCAGTTCTTC